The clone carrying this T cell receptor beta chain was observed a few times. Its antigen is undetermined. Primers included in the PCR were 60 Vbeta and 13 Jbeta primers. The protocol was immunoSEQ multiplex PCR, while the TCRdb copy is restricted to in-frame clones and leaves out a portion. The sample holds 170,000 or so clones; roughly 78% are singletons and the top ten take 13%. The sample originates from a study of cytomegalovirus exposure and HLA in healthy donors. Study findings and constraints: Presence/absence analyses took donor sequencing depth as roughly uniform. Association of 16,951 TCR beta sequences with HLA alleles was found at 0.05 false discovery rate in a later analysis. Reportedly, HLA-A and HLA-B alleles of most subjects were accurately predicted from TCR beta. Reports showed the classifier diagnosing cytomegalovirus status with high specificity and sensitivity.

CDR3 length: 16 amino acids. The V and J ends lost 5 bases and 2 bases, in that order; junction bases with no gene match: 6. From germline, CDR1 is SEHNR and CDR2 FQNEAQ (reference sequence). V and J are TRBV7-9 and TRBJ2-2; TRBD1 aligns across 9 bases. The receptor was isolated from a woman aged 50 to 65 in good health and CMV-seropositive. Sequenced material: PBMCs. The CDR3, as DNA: TGTGCCAGCAGCCCCGGGACAGGGATTAACACCGGGGAGCTGTTTTTT. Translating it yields CASSPGTGINTGELFF. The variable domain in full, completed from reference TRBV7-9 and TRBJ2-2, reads DTGVSQNPRHKITKRGQNVTFRCDPISEHNRLYWYRQTLGQGPEFLTYFQNEAQLEKSRLLSDRFSAERPKGSFSTLEIQRTEQGDSAMYLCASSPGTGINTGELFFGEGSRLTVL.